This note documents a single T cell receptor (beta chain) sequence. The record originates from a study of blood T cell repertoires in COVID-19. Across the whole study: COVID-19 samples from acute and convalescent phases originated in the United States, Italy and Spain.

The protocol was immunoSEQ multiplex PCR, while the TCRdb copy is restricted to in-frame clones and leaves out a portion. The sample carries fewer than 600,000 clones, 89% recorded once. The CDR3 is made up of 16 amino acids. The V gene's germline CDR1 is LGHDT and CDR2 YNNKEL (reference sequence). The V end was cut by 4 bases, the J end by 3 bases, with 15 bases between. Material: peripheral blood. This TCR was recovered from a man between 18 and 29 years old with COVID-19, enrolled during active disease. The rearrangement links TRBV3-1 (or the pseudogene TRBV3-2) to TRBJ2-2, with a possible D match to TRBD2 (6 bases). The CDR3 protein is CASSPWGGEDTGELFF. CDR3 DNA sequence: TGTGCCAGCAGCCCCTGGGGCGGGGAAGACACCGGGGAGCTGTTTTTT.